The next 29 T cell receptor beta chains were all read from a single sample in a study of blood T cell repertoires in COVID-19. The protocol was immunoSEQ multiplex PCR, while the TCRdb copy is restricted to in-frame clones and leaves out a portion. Altogether under 200,000 clones are present, roughly 85% being singletons, with the ten largest covering about a sixth. Sequencing was carried out using PBMCs or T cells enriched from blood (not recorded which). These receptors all come from a man between 60 and 75 years old who had recovered from COVID-19.

The gene calls are TRBV28 and TRBJ2-4, with D maybe TRBD2 (6 bases). This CDR3 is built from 11 residues. Germline V CDR1 and CDR2: MDHEN, SYDVKM. V was clipped by 11 bases and J by 7 bases, with 12 bases between them. CDR3 loop: CAYRAGNIQYF. The CDR3 DNA follows: TGTGCCTACAGAGCGGGCAACATTCAGTACTTC.

The chain uses TRBV7-8 and TRBJ1-2, with D possibly being TRBD1 (6 bases). V lost 1 base and J 4 bases, leaving 22 bases between the germline ends. CDR1 is SGHVS and CDR2 is FQNEAQ in the germline V gene. The CDR3 length is 18 residues. As DNA, the CDR3 is TGTGCCAGCAGCTTAGGATTTTTAGGGTACAGGGAGAGCTATGGCTACACCTTC. Translated, it gives CASSLGFLGYRESYGYTF.

The CDR3 DNA sequence: TGTGCCAGCAGCTCGACAGGGGTGGCGGTGGCGGCCAATGAGCAGTTCTTC. This translates into CASSSTGVAVAANEQFF. V and J are TRBV7-9 and TRBJ2-1; the match to TRBD1 covers 8 bases. The CDR3 consists of 17 residues. V was pared by 4 bases and J by 6 bases, with 14 bases of the junction left unmatched. Per germline, CDR1 SEHNR and CDR2 FQNEAQ (reference sequence).

J is TRBJ1-4 and V is TRBV5-1, with 8 bases matching TRBD1. This CDR3 is built from 14 residues. Germline CDR1 is SGHRS and CDR2 is YFSETQ. Germline trimming cut 3 bases from V and 5 bases from J; bases unmatched to any gene: 3. The CDR3 is CASSSGTGNEKLFF. The CDR3 DNA sequence: TGCGCCAGCAGCTCCGGGACAGGCAATGAAAAACTGTTTTTT.

The chain joins TRBV19 to TRBJ2-1; 10 positions agree with TRBD1. V trimming: 1 base; J trimming: 10 bases; junction bases outside the gene matches: 10. This CDR3 is 16 amino acids long. CDR1 is LNHDA and CDR2 is SQIVND in the germline V gene (reference sequence). CDR3 loop: CASSIVRGQGKSEQFF. CDR3 in DNA: TGTGCCAGTAGTATAGTGAGGGGACAGGGGAAAAGCGAGCAGTTCTTC.

This clone was found once. The chain joins TRBV7-6 to TRBJ2-1, with D possibly being TRBD1 (6 bases). Trimming left V 4 bases short and J 1 base short, with 14 bases between. CDR3 length: 16 residues. The germline CDR1 and CDR2 sequences are SGHVS and FNYEAQ. CDR3 sequence reads: CASSSDWGPSYNEQFF. The CDR3 nucleotides read TGTGCCAGCAGCTCGGATTGGGGGCCGTCCTACAATGAGCAGTTCTTC.

This chain joins TRBV28 and TRBJ2-4, with 7 positions matching TRBD2. CDR1 and CDR2 (germline): MDHEN, SYDVKM. The CDR3 runs to 15 residues. V lost 6 bases to trimming and J lost 8 bases; unmatched junction nucleotides: 13. As DNA, the CDR3 is TGTGCCAGCAGCCCCACCGGGACTATAAGGGACATTCAGTACTTC. Its protein is CASSPTGTIRDIQYF.

This clone was detected many times. The chain links TRBV18 to TRBJ2-1; D perhaps matches TRBD2 (7 bases). V shed 8 bases and J shed 0 bases, with 14 bases lying between them. The CDR3 is 15 residues long. From germline, CDR1 is KGHSH and CDR2 LQKENI. The CDR3 loop reads CASTRGASSYNEQFF. The DNA of the CDR3 is TGTGCCAGCACTCGGGGGGCGAGCTCCTACAATGAGCAGTTCTTC.

The rearrangement uses TRBV5-6 and TRBJ1-2; TRBD1 aligns across 9 bases. The CDR3 spans 15 residues. V shed 0 bases, J shed 8 bases, and the junction held 8 bases outside the gene matches. Germline CDR1 is SGHDT and CDR2 is YYEEEE. The CDR3 spells CASSLEGQGNEGYTF. CDR3 DNA sequence: TGTGCCAGCAGCTTGGAGGGACAGGGTAATGAAGGCTACACCTTC.

A single count supports this clone. The V and J genes are TRBV6-5 and TRBJ2-5; the D gene is possibly TRBD2 (5 bases). V was pared by 7 bases and J by 3 bases, with 15 bases between. The CDR3 runs 14 residues. From germline, CDR1 is MNHEY and CDR2 SVGAGI. Written as DNA, the CDR3 is TGTGCCAGCACCTACGCAGCGGTTAAAGAGACCCAGTACTTC. It yields the protein CASTYAAVKETQYF.

The rearrangement links TRBV28 to TRBJ2-6, with 8 positions matching TRBD1. The ends lost 1 base at V and 1 base at J; junction bases unmatched: 6. CDR3 size: 18 residues. The V gene's germline CDR1 is MDHEN and CDR2 SYDVKM. The CDR3 here is CASSLLGQGTSGANVLTF. The CDR3 DNA follows: TGTGCCAGCAGTTTATTAGGACAGGGAACATCTGGGGCCAACGTCCTGACTTTC.

V is TRBV5-4 and J is TRBJ2-2; 11 nucleotides match TRBD2. Unmatched junction bases numbered 10, after V lost 4 bases and J lost 8 bases. The CDR3 consists of 16 residues. CDR1 SGHNT and CDR2 YYREEE come from the germline V gene (reference sequence). CDR3 sequence: CASSRRLAGRLGELFF. CDR3 sequence (DNA): TGTGCCAGCAGCCGACGACTAGCGGGAAGGTTAGGGGAGCTGTTTTTT. The full variable domain, its missing parts supplied by reference TRBV5-4 and TRBJ2-2, is ETGVTQSPTHLIKTRGQQVTLRCSSQSGHNTVSWYQQALGQGPQFIFQYYREEENGRGNFPPRFSGLQFPNYSSELNVNALELDDSALYLCASSRRLAGRLGELFFGEGSRLTVL.

The DNA for the CDR3 is TGTGCCAGCAGCCTAGGGAGACCAGATACGCAGTATTTT. This translates into CASSLGRPDTQYF. The chain joins TRBV7-2 to TRBJ2-3; possibly TRBD2 for D (5 bases). This CDR3 comprises 13 residues. In germline, CDR1 is SGHTA, CDR2 FQGNSA. V dropped 5 bases and J dropped 4 bases, with 10 bases sitting between them.

This clone appeared a few times. V gene TRBV5-6 combines with J gene TRBJ2-7, with 7 positions matching TRBD1. Unmatched junction bases numbered 7, after V lost 1 base and J lost 6 bases. The length of the CDR3 is 14 residues. Germline CDR1 is SGHDT and CDR2 is YYEEEE. The chain's CDR3 is CASSLFTGVSEQYF. The CDR3 nucleotides read TGTGCCAGCAGCTTGTTCACAGGGGTCAGCGAGCAGTACTTC.

The chain recombines TRBV19 with TRBJ1-5; D may be TRBD1 (6 bases). The CDR3 consists of 14 residues. V dropped 4 bases and J dropped 3 bases, with 10 bases sitting between them. CDR1 and CDR2 (germline): LNHDA, SQIVND (reference sequence). The CDR3 loop is CASSTTGPNQPQHF. The CDR3 DNA reads as TGTGCCAGTAGTACTACAGGGCCCAATCAGCCCCAGCATTTT.

The chain employs TRBV28 and TRBJ2-7, with 10 bases identical to TRBD2. This CDR3 has 14 residues. Germline V gene lookup returns CDR1 MDHEN and CDR2 SYDVKM. The J segment lost 2 bases and the V segment lost 3 bases, leaving 1 base of the junction unmatched. CDR3 sequence: CASSFSGGAYEQYF. The CDR3 DNA sequence: TGTGCCAGCAGTTTCAGCGGGGGGGCCTACGAGCAGTACTTC.

The chain couples TRBV9 to TRBJ2-1; 9 bases fit TRBD2. V shed 0 bases, J shed 4 bases, and the junction held 5 bases outside the gene matches. CDR1 is SGDLS and CDR2 is YYNGEE in the germline V gene. The CDR3 consists of 16 residues. CDR3 amino acids: CASSVGIAGAYNEQFF. CDR3 nucleotide sequence: TGTGCCAGCAGCGTAGGCATAGCGGGGGCTTACAATGAGCAGTTCTTC. Full variable domain (rest looked up from reference TRBV9 and TRBJ2-1): DSGVTQTPKHLITATGQRVTLRCSPRSGDLSVYWYQQSLDQGLQFLIQYYNGEERAKGNILERFSAQQFPDLHSELNLSSLELGDSALYFCASSVGIAGAYNEQFFGPGTRLTVL.

In this sample, this clone turned up once. V is TRBV27 and J is TRBJ2-7; tentative D call: TRBD1 (5 bases). The CDR3 extends over 14 amino acids. Germline-derived CDR1 and CDR2 are MNHEY and SMNVEV (reference sequence). V shed 3 bases and J shed 3 bases, with 12 bases lying between them. In DNA, the CDR3 is TGTGCCAGCAGTTTTAGTTCCCAGGGCTACGAGCAGTACTTC. Translating gives CASSFSSQGYEQYF.

V and J are TRBV3-1 (or the pseudogene TRBV3-2) and TRBJ1-2; D is ambiguous. Germline V CDR1 and CDR2: LGHDT, YNNKEL (reference sequence). Trimming removed 4 bases from V and 4 bases from J, with 13 bases in between. CDR3 length equals 14 residues. The CDR3: CASSLRTTPYGYTF. The CDR3 region has the DNA TGTGCCAGCAGCCTTAGAACTACGCCCTATGGCTACACCTTC.

The chain couples TRBV9 to TRBJ1-4; 8 nucleotides align to TRBD1. There are 15 residues in the CDR3. Germline values: CDR1 SGDLS, CDR2 YYNGEE. V lost 4 bases, J lost 7 bases, and 9 bases stayed unmatched. The CDR3 here is CASSTQGAHGEKLFF. In DNA form, the CDR3 reads TGTGCCAGCAGCACCCAGGGGGCGCACGGTGAAAAACTGTTTTTT.

The chain recombines TRBV7-9 with TRBJ2-2; D possibly corresponds to TRBD2 (6 bases). Trimming shortened V by 1 base and J by 5 bases, and 14 bases separated the two germline ends. The V gene's germline CDR1 is SEHNR and CDR2 FQNEAQ (reference sequence). This CDR3 has 16 residues. Here the CDR3 reads CASSLVTPGGTGELFF. Here the CDR3 DNA reads TGTGCCAGCAGCTTAGTTACCCCCGGAGGGACCGGGGAGCTGTTTTTT.

The chain joins TRBV18 to TRBJ2-7; TRBD1 aligns across 7 bases. Per germline, CDR1 KGHSH and CDR2 LQKENI. Trimming took 4 bases from V and 3 from J; bases not matched to a gene: 6. The CDR3 covers 14 residues. The CDR3 nucleotides read TGTGCCAGCTCACAGGGGGCGATAAGCTACGAGCAGTACTTC. Amino acids: CASSQGAISYEQYF.

This chain uses TRBV6-2 or TRBV6-3 with TRBJ1-2, with TRBD1 matching over 7 bases. Trimming cost V 0 bases and J 7 bases; bases outside gene matches: 5. Germline-derived CDR1 and CDR2 are MNHEY and SVGEGT. The CDR3 has 14 amino acids. CDR3 in DNA: TGTGCCAGCAGTTACTCCCTGACAGGGTCTGGCTACACCTTC. Amino acid sequence: CASSYSLTGSGYTF.

This clone was seen only once. This chain joins TRBV11-2 and TRBJ2-1, with TRBD1 identical over 9 bases. The CDR3 spans 15 residues. The germline V gene encodes CDR1 SGHAT and CDR2 FQNNGV. The V gene end was trimmed by 5 bases and the J gene end by 4 bases; junction bases not matched to a gene: 6. CDR3 sequence: CASSPGQGLYNEQFF. DNA for the CDR3: TGTGCCAGCAGCCCCGGACAGGGGCTGTACAATGAGCAGTTCTTC.

The chain is built from TRBV2 and TRBJ1-5, with a weak D call TRBD1 (5 bases). From germline, CDR1 is SNHLY and CDR2 FYNNEI. The CDR3 has 15 amino acids. V was cut by 3 bases and J by 0 bases, with 9 bases left in between. The CDR3 region is CASSDPGDSNQPQHF. Here the CDR3 DNA reads TGTGCCAGCAGTGATCCGGGGGATAGCAATCAGCCCCAGCATTTT.

The chain carries TRBV6-5 and TRBJ2-7; 9 bases fit TRBD2. Per germline, CDR1 MNHEY and CDR2 SVGAGI. V gave up 2 bases and J gave up 5 bases; unmatched junction bases: 7. This CDR3 has 15 amino acids. In DNA form, the CDR3 reads TGTGCCAGCAGTTACAGGCGGGAGGGCCGCCACGAGCAGTACTTC. Its protein is CASSYRREGRHEQYF.

The chain employs TRBV5-4 and TRBJ1-2; D is uncertain. The germline V gene has CDR1 SGHNT and CDR2 YYREEE (reference sequence). There are 14 residues in the CDR3. The V end lost 2 bases, the J end lost 4 bases, and 12 bases lay between the germline ends. CDR3 in DNA: TGTGCCAGCAGCTTCCCCGGCGAGGGCTATGGCTACACCTTC. Translating gives CASSFPGEGYGYTF. Full variable domain (missing parts from reference TRBV5-4 and TRBJ1-2): ETGVTQSPTHLIKTRGQQVTLRCSSQSGHNTVSWYQQALGQGPQFIFQYYREEENGRGNFPPRFSGLQFPNYSSELNVNALELDDSALYLCASSFPGEGYGYTFGSGTRLTVV.

This chain links TRBV5-1 with TRBJ2-3; 9 positions agree with TRBD2. CDR1 and CDR2 (germline): SGHRS, YFSETQ. CDR3 length: 14 amino acids. V trimming: 5 bases; J trimming: 2 bases; junction bases outside the gene matches: 3. In DNA form, the CDR3 reads TGCGCCAGCAGAGTAGCGGGGGTCACAGATACGCAGTATTTT. Amino acids: CASRVAGVTDTQYF.

The CDR3 spells CASSLTGGFGEAFF. CDR3 bases: TGTGCCAGCAGCTTAACAGGGGGATTTGGTGAAGCTTTCTTT. This rearrangement joins TRBV7-3 to TRBJ1-1, with D maybe TRBD1 (6 bases). Trimming removed 0 bases from V and 7 bases from J, with 12 bases in between. The CDR3 is 14 residues long. From germline, CDR1 is SGHTA and CDR2 FQGTGA. Together with reference TRBV7-3 and TRBJ1-1, the CDR3 gives the full variable domain: GAGVSQTPSNKVTEKGKYVELRCDPISGHTALYWYRQSLGQGPEFLIYFQGTGAADDSGLPNDRFFAVRPEGSVSTLKIQRTERGDSAVYLCASSLTGGFGEAFFGQGTRLTVV.